This T cell receptor (beta chain) was captured in a study of shared clonotypes between healthy human individuals. Study-wide results and limits: An expected dependence of interdonor clonotype sharing on sequencing depth was noted. Sharing across four donors was highest in naive CD4 (about 5%) and lowest in memory CD8 (roughly 0.4%).

Libraries were prepared by immunoSEQ multiplex PCR; TCRdb keeps only in-frame clonotypes and omits some of them. This sample carries around 560,000 clones, roughly 95% of them seen once, and the ten largest clones take 0.11%. This CDR3 has 14 residues. Per germline, CDR1 MDHEN and CDR2 SYDVKM. V was pared by 10 bases and J by 3 bases, with 11 bases of the junction left unmatched. A remark on this clone: Its antigen is unknown.

The naive CD8 subset, CD45RO-negative cells positively selected for CCR7, excluded terminally differentiated effector memory CD45RA+ cells. The donor population consisted of healthy HIV-negative adults with no recent acute infections or vaccinations. The source material was naive CD8+ T cells sorted from blood. The J gene is TRBJ2-7, the V gene TRBV28; 8 bases match TRBD2. The clonotype originates from a woman aged 25-40 years in good health. The CDR3 DNA sequence: TGTGCCACCTCGGGGGTAGCGGGGAACTACGAGCAGTACTTC. It translates to CATSGVAGNYEQYF.